A single sample is the source of the 16 T cell receptor beta chains below, sequenced in a study of cytomegalovirus exposure and HLA in healthy donors. The data were produced by immunoSEQ multiplex PCR, yet TCRdb's version contains in-frame clones alone and is incomplete. Here the sample spans about 160,000 clones, less than 90% being singletons. Sequenced: PBMCs. These receptors originate from a woman younger than 35 in good health and CMV-seronegative.

This chain connects TRBV29-1 to TRBJ2-1; perhaps TRBD2 as D (5 bases). CDR1 is SQVTM and CDR2 is ANQGSEA in the germline V gene. This CDR3 has 12 residues. Trimming stripped 0 bases from V and 9 bases from J, with 9 bases between. CDR3 in DNA: TGCAGCGTTGAAGAACCCGCGGGTGAGCAGTTCTTC. Its protein is CSVEEPAGEQFF.

The J gene is TRBJ2-7, the V gene TRBV7-2, with 11 bases lining up with TRBD2. Per the germline V gene, CDR1 is SGHTA and CDR2 is FQGNSA. J was trimmed by 6 bases and V by 1 base; bases with no gene match: 5. The CDR3 totals 15 residues. CDR3: CASSLELAGDGEQYF. The CDR3 nucleotides read TGTGCCAGCAGCTTAGAACTAGCGGGAGATGGCGAGCAGTACTTC.

This chain uses TRBV2 with TRBJ2-7, with 8 nucleotides matching TRBD1. The J segment lost 6 bases and the V segment lost 8 bases, leaving 9 bases of the junction unmatched. CDR3 size: 13 residues. CDR1 and CDR2 (germline): SNHLY, FYNNEI. The CDR3 region is CASPGDRGGEQYF. The CDR3, as DNA: TGTGCCAGCCCGGGTGACAGGGGAGGCGAGCAGTACTTC.

The chain carries TRBV5-1 and TRBJ1-2; TRBD1 matches at 8 bases. Unmatched junction bases numbered 7, after V lost 2 bases and J lost 7 bases. Looked up from germline, CDR1 is SGHRS and CDR2 is YFSETQ. This CDR3 region has 14 residues. The CDR3 DNA reads TGCGCCAGCAGCTTAGAAGGACAGGGATCTGGCTACACCTTC. Encoded protein: CASSLEGQGSGYTF.

This chain uses TRBV6-6 with TRBJ2-2; TRBD1 is a possible D gene (5 bases). V lost 6 bases and J 1 base, leaving 12 bases between the germline ends. The CDR3 is 15 residues long. Germline CDR1 and CDR2: MNHNY and SVGAGI (reference sequence). The CDR3 protein is CASSRTGRNTGELFF. CDR3 DNA sequence: TGTGCCAGCAGCCGAACAGGACGGAACACCGGGGAGCTGTTTTTT.

This clone was observed a handful of times. This sequence joins TRBV10-3 and TRBJ2-7; the D gene is possibly TRBD1 (5 bases). The CDR3 spans 12 residues. In germline, CDR1 is ENHRY, CDR2 SYGVKD. The V end was cut by 6 bases, the J end by 5 bases, with 11 bases between. The CDR3 coding sequence is TGTGCCATCAGGACGTCAGGGAACGAGCAGTACTTC. Translation gives CAIRTSGNEQYF.

The chain has TRBV30 and TRBJ1-2; TRBD1 is a possible D gene (5 bases). V was cut by 2 bases and J by 3 bases, with 13 bases left in between. Looked up from germline, CDR1 is GTSNPN and CDR2 is SVGIG (reference sequence). The CDR3 sequence is 14 residues long. CDR3 sequence: CAWSRTGQDYGYTF. CDR3 sequence (DNA): TGTGCCTGGAGTCGCACAGGCCAGGACTATGGCTACACCTTC.

V usage is TRBV27 and J usage is TRBJ2-7, with 12 bases that match TRBD2. The CDR3 runs 15 residues. The germline gives CDR1 MNHEY, CDR2 SMNVEV (reference sequence). Trimming took 4 bases from V and 3 from J; bases not matched to a gene: 4. CDR3 in amino acids: CASSSGLAGIYEQYF. CDR3 sequence (DNA): TGTGCCAGCAGTTCTGGACTAGCGGGAATCTACGAGCAGTACTTC.

The V call is TRBV7-6, the J call TRBJ2-7, with a tentative D call TRBD2 (5 bases). V gave up 5 bases and J gave up 6 bases, with 14 bases separating them. CDR1 SGHVS and CDR2 FNYEAQ come from the germline V gene. This CDR3 is built from 13 residues. Here the CDR3 DNA reads TGTGCCAGCAGCCATCAGAGGGTTCGCGAGCAGTACTTC. Protein: CASSHQRVREQYF.

J is TRBJ1-1 and V is TRBV5-1, with D unclear. The CDR3 runs 17 residues. The germline V gene has CDR1 SGHRS and CDR2 YFSETQ. V was trimmed by 4 bases and J by 1 base, leaving 20 bases between them. DNA of the CDR3: TGCGCCAGCAGCGAAACTATCGGTTTAGGTACGAACACTGAAGCTTTCTTT. This gives the protein CASSETIGLGTNTEAFF.

This clone is a singleton in its sample. The chain combines TRBV14 with TRBJ1-2, with TRBD1 matching over 7 bases. With 5 bases clipped from V and 4 bases from J, the junction kept 19 bases outside the gene matches. Germline lookup yields CDR1 SGHDN and CDR2 FVKESK. The CDR3 is 18 amino acids. Here the CDR3 reads CASSARDSSDGGLYGYTF. The CDR3 nucleotides are TGTGCCAGCAGCGCCCGGGACAGTTCGGACGGGGGTCTCTATGGCTACACCTTC.

The table lists this clone with a count of one. CDR3 coding DNA: TGTGCCAGCAGCTTGGCTTCAGGGGATGGCTACACCTTC. Protein sequence: CASSLASGDGYTF. The chain combines TRBV5-4 with TRBJ1-2, with D perhaps matching TRBD1 (6 bases). Germline V gene lookup returns CDR1 SGHNT and CDR2 YYREEE (reference sequence). V dropped 0 bases and J dropped 6 bases, with 9 bases sitting between them. The CDR3 totals 13 residues.

The rearrangement joins TRBV7-6 to TRBJ1-1; 10 nucleotides match TRBD1. This CDR3 contains 15 residues. Germline loops: CDR1 SGHVS, CDR2 FNYEAQ. The junction had 7 bases not matched to a gene; V was cut back by 5 bases and J by 4 bases. In DNA, the CDR3 is TGTGCCAGCAGCCCACGGACAGGGGGTCGCACTGAAGCTTTCTTT. This translates into CASSPRTGGRTEAFF. The variable domain in full, completed from reference TRBV7-6 and TRBJ1-1, reads GAGVSQSPRYKVTKRGQDVALRCDPISGHVSLYWYRQALGQGPEFLTYFNYEAQQDKSGLPNDRFSAERPEGSISTLTIQRTEQRDSAMYRCASSPRTGGRTEAFFGQGTRLTVV.

The CDR3 spells CASSSGQGAYGYTF. CDR3 in DNA: TGTGCCAGCAGTTCGGGACAGGGAGCCTATGGCTACACCTTC. The chain combines TRBV9 with TRBJ1-2; 9 positions agree with TRBD1. This CDR3 contains 14 residues. The V segment lost 5 bases and the J segment 4 bases; nucleotides outside the gene matches: 6. The germline V gene has CDR1 SGDLS and CDR2 YYNGEE.

This clone was detected only a few times. CDR3 in DNA: TGTGCCAGCAGTGAAGCCCGACAGGGCAATGAGCAGTTCTTC. It is translated as CASSEARQGNEQFF. This rearrangement joins TRBV2 to TRBJ2-1; 7 bases are shared with TRBD1. CDR1 is SNHLY, CDR2 FYNNEI, per germline. The CDR3 runs to 14 residues. V trimming: 0 bases; J trimming: 6 bases; junction bases outside the gene matches: 2.

This clone has just one count. The chain uses TRBV4-1 and TRBJ2-3, with TRBD2 matching 8 bases. J lost 3 bases, V lost 0 bases, and 8 bases had no gene match. This CDR3 has 17 residues. CDR1 is MGHRA, CDR2 YSYEKL, per germline. CDR3 protein: CASSQEATSGLTDTQYF. CDR3 nucleotides: TGCGCCAGCAGCCAAGAGGCCACTAGCGGCCTGACAGATACGCAGTATTTT.